This TCR beta chain was found in a study of cytomegalovirus exposure and HLA in healthy donors. Overall study results and limits: 150 or so TCR beta chains were listed as cytomegalovirus-associated. A later analysis linked a missense variant in DCLRE1C to the trimming of TCR beta V and J genes. TCR beta sequences reportedly predicted most subjects' HLA-A and HLA-B alleles accurately.

Germline assignment: CDR1 LNHDA and CDR2 SQIVND (reference sequence). V lost 8 bases and J lost 1; bases outside the gene matches: 7. This CDR3 is built from 14 residues. Likely unrecorded immune exposures existed in these nominally healthy donors. With 60 Vbeta and 13 Jbeta primers, the PCR was carried out. Profiled with immunoSEQ multiplex PCR; TCRdb holds only in-frame clones, not every one. The sample lists 200,000 or so clones, around four fifths seen once, with roughly 0.7% in the top ten. Comments on this clone: As yet, its antigen is unknown.

Sequencing used PBMCs. The rearrangement uses TRBV19 and TRBJ1-2; 7 bases align to TRBD1. The receptor comes from a boy between 2 and 10 years old in good health and CMV-seronegative. CDR3 coding DNA: TGTGCCAGTGGGTACAGGGGCTTTAACTATGGCTACACCTTC. Its protein product is CASGYRGFNYGYTF.